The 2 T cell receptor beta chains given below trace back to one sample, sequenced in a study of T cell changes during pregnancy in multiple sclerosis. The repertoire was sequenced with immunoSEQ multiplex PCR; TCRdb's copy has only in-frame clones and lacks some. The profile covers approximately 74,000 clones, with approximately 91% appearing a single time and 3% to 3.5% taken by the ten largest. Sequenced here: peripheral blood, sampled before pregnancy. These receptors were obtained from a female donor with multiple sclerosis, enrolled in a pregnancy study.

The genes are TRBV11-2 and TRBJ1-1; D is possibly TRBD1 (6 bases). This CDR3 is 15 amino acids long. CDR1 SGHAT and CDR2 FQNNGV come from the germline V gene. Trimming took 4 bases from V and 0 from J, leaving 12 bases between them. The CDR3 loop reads CASSYAGTLNTEAFF. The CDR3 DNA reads TGTGCCAGCAGCTACGCCGGGACATTGAACACTGAAGCTTTCTTT. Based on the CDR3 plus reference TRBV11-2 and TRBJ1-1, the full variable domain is EAGVAQSPRYKIIEKRQSVAFWCNPISGHATLYWYQQILGQGPKLLIQFQNNGVVDDSQLPKDRFSAERLKGVDSTLKIQPAKLEDSAVYLCASSYAGTLNTEAFFGQGTRLTVV.

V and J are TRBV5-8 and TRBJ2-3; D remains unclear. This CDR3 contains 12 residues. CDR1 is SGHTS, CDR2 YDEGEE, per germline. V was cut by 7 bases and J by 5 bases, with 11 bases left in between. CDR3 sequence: CASASSRDTQYF. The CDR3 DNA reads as TGTGCCAGCGCCTCAAGTAGAGATACGCAGTATTTT.